The present entry profiles one TCR beta chain with its context. Looked up from germline, CDR1 is SGHRS and CDR2 is YFSETQ. Trimming took 1 base from V and 3 from J; bases not matched to a gene: 7. This CDR3 spans 15 amino acids. These data come from a study of blood T cell repertoires in COVID-19. About the study: Acute and convalescent COVID-19 specimens originated in the United States, Italy and Spain. The analysed material was cDNA or gDNA that came from T cells, B-cell-depleted T cells, or PBMCs.

Per the original methods: By means of reference gene primer amplification, nucleated cell counts were estimated. Generated by immunoSEQ multiplex PCR, the TCRdb table keeps only in-frame clones and is missing some. V and J calls and clone size are those listed in that table; D and trimming were worked out from the DNA. The sample has roughly 29,000 clones, approximately 85% seen once. The receptor comes from a woman older than 75 with COVID-19, enrolled during active disease. V is TRBV5-1 and J is TRBJ2-7, with 7 bases matching TRBD1. The sample comprised peripheral blood. CDR3 nucleotide sequence: TGCGCCAGCAGCTTGTTCGGGGACAGTTTCTACGAGCAGTACTTC. Amino acids: CASSLFGDSFYEQYF. The complete variable domain, with remaining parts taken from reference TRBV5-1 and TRBJ2-7, reads KAGVTQTPRYLIKTRGQQVTLSCSPISGHRSVSWYQQTPGQGLQFLFEYFSETQRNKGNFPGRFSGRQFSNSRSEMNVSTLELGDSALYLCASSLFGDSFYEQYFGPGTRLTVT.